Shown below are 20 T cell receptor beta chains from a single sample sequenced in a study of blood T cell repertoires in COVID-19. Libraries were prepared by immunoSEQ multiplex PCR; TCRdb keeps only in-frame clonotypes and omits some of them. The table shows under 150,000 clones, with 80% occurring only once. The sample comprised peripheral blood. These receptors all come from a man between 70 and 80 years old with acute or convalescent COVID-19.

The chain combines TRBV5-5 with TRBJ1-4; D perhaps matches TRBD1 (6 bases). V dropped 0 bases and J dropped 6 bases, with 12 bases sitting between them. This CDR3 is 15 amino acids long. Germline assignment: CDR1 SGHKS and CDR2 YYEKEE (reference sequence). In DNA form, the CDR3 reads TGTGCCAGCAGCTTGGGACAGGTTTGGCATGAAAAACTGTTTTTT. Protein product: CASSLGQVWHEKLFF.

The J gene is TRBJ1-1, the V gene TRBV5-1; TRBD1 matches at 8 bases. With 4 bases clipped from V and 3 bases from J, the junction kept 5 bases outside the gene matches. Germline CDR1 and CDR2: SGHRS and YFSETQ. This CDR3 is built from 14 residues. Written as DNA, the CDR3 is TGCGCCAGCAGCCGGGACAGGACGGACACTGAAGCTTTCTTT. It encodes CASSRDRTDTEAFF.

The chain combines TRBV6-5 with TRBJ1-1; D unresolved. Trimming took off 5 bases at V and 0 bases at J, with 13 bases between the two ends. The CDR3 runs 15 residues. CDR1 is MNHEY and CDR2 is SVGAGI in the germline V gene. The CDR3 DNA follows: TGTGCCAGCAGTCCGATGGGAGGCATGAACACTGAAGCTTTCTTT. Amino acid sequence: CASSPMGGMNTEAFF.

The chain employs TRBV29-1 and TRBJ1-1; D not resolved. CDR1 and CDR2 from the germline V gene are SQVTM and ANQGSEA. The CDR3 is made up of 16 amino acids. Deletions cut 3 bases from V and 4 bases from J, with 21 bases between. The DNA of the CDR3 is TGCAGCGTTGATTATGGGTTTGCGAGGGCGGGCACTGAAGCTTTCTTT. Translation gives CSVDYGFARAGTEAFF.

The gene calls are TRBV4-1 and TRBJ2-7; 11 nucleotides align to TRBD2. CDR1 is MGHRA, CDR2 YSYEKL, per germline. V dropped 2 bases and J dropped 9; count of bases not matched to a gene: 9. CDR3 length: 15 amino acids. The CDR3 DNA is TGCGCCAGCAGCCAACCCACTAGCGGGGGTATGGGGCAGTACTTC. It encodes CASSQPTSGGMGQYF.

The chain recombines TRBV6-4 with TRBJ1-6, with 8 bases that match TRBD1. CDR3 length equals 14 residues. Germline values: CDR1 MRHNA, CDR2 SNTAGT. The V and J ends lost 6 bases and 6 bases, in that order; junction bases with no gene match: 4. The chain's CDR3 is CASRGTGFNSPLHF. DNA for the CDR3: TGTGCCAGCAGGGGGACAGGCTTTAATTCACCCCTCCACTTT.

The sample holds a few counts of this clone. The V call is TRBV5-8, the J call TRBJ1-2; perhaps TRBD1 as D (6 bases). V lost 0 bases and J 0 bases, leaving 12 bases between the germline ends. This CDR3 has 16 amino acids. CDR1 is SGHTS, CDR2 YDEGEE, per germline. The CDR3 loop reads CASSLVGAEANYGYTF. The CDR3 coding sequence is TGTGCCAGCAGCTTGGTGGGGGCAGAAGCTAACTATGGCTACACCTTC. The full variable domain, with the rest looked up from reference TRBV5-8 and TRBJ1-2, is EAGVTQSPTHLIKTRGQQATLRCSPISGHTSVYWYQQALGLGLQFLLWYDEGEERNRGNFPPRFSGRQFPNYSSELNVNALELEDSALYLCASSLVGAEANYGYTFGSGTRLTVV.

The rearrangement joins TRBV2 to TRBJ2-1; 7 bases align to TRBD1. CDR1 is SNHLY, CDR2 FYNNEI, per germline. The V segment lost 4 bases and the J segment 9 bases; nucleotides outside the gene matches: 9. The CDR3 is 14 amino acids. CDR3 amino acids: CASSGQDRYGEQFF. The CDR3 DNA follows: TGTGCCAGCAGTGGGCAGGACAGGTACGGTGAGCAGTTCTTC.

The gene calls are TRBV6-5 and TRBJ1-2; possibly TRBD1 for D (5 bases). The CDR3 sequence is 13 residues long. Germline lookup yields CDR1 MNHEY and CDR2 SVGAGI. V was pared by 5 bases and J by 4 bases, with 11 bases between. CDR3 sequence reads: CASSPQGTYGYTF. CDR3 nucleotides: TGTGCCAGCAGTCCCCAGGGAACCTATGGCTACACCTTC.

V gene TRBV2 combines with J gene TRBJ2-1; 7 bases fit TRBD1. This CDR3 comprises 14 residues. In germline, CDR1 is SNHLY, CDR2 FYNNEI. J was trimmed by 4 bases and V by 5 bases; bases with no gene match: 5. The CDR3 here is CASSPGQRYNEQFF. In DNA, the CDR3 is TGTGCCAGCAGTCCGGGACAGCGGTACAATGAGCAGTTCTTC.

The V and J genes are TRBV5-1 and TRBJ2-7; 9 positions agree with TRBD1. The CDR3 is 16 residues long. Germline CDR1 reads SGHRS; CDR2 reads YFSETQ. V dropped 2 bases and J dropped 4; count of bases not matched to a gene: 10. Here the CDR3 reads CASSFYPGQGSYEQYF. CDR3 in DNA: TGCGCCAGCAGCTTCTATCCGGGACAGGGCTCATACGAGCAGTACTTC.

This chain connects TRBV5-1 to TRBJ2-1, with a weak D call TRBD2 (6 bases). Germline CDR1 reads SGHRS; CDR2 reads YFSETQ. This CDR3 contains 17 residues. With 7 bases removed from V and 1 base from J, the gap between germline ends came to 21 bases. CDR3 in amino acids: CASRHSVGEASYNEQFF. CDR3 sequence (DNA): TGCGCCAGCCGTCATTCAGTAGGGGAGGCGTCCTACAATGAGCAGTTCTTC.

This clone was counted only a few times. This rearrangement joins TRBV28 to TRBJ2-7, with TRBD1 matching over 9 bases. CDR1 MDHEN and CDR2 SYDVKM come from the germline V gene. CDR3 size: 14 residues. After removal of 7 bases from V and 2 bases from J, the junction contained 6 bases not matched to a gene. This CDR3 reads CASTDRDRAYEQYF. CDR3 nucleotides: TGTGCCAGCACCGACCGGGACAGGGCCTACGAGCAGTACTTC.

The rearrangement uses TRBV29-1 and TRBJ1-3, with TRBD1 matching over 7 bases. V was pared by 7 bases and J by 4 bases, with 1 base of the junction left unmatched. CDR1 and CDR2 (germline): SQVTM, ANQGSEA. The CDR3 has 11 amino acids. CDR3 amino acids: CSATGGNTIYF. The CDR3 DNA reads as TGCAGCGCGACAGGGGGAAACACCATATATTTT.

The chain joins TRBV14 to TRBJ2-7; 10 nucleotides match TRBD1. Per germline, CDR1 SGHDN and CDR2 FVKESK. V lost 4 bases to trimming and J lost 7 bases; unmatched junction nucleotides: 13. There are 16 residues in the CDR3. CDR3 loop: CASSPIPGTGVDEQYF. CDR3 DNA sequence: TGTGCCAGCAGCCCCATACCCGGGACAGGGGTGGATGAGCAGTACTTC.

The chain links TRBV12-5 to TRBJ2-2; 7 bases align to TRBD1. CDR1 and CDR2 (germline): LGHNT, FRNRAP. Trimming took 2 bases from V and 4 from J; bases not matched to a gene: 4. The CDR3 consists of 15 residues. In nucleotides, the CDR3 is TGTGCTAGTGGTTTGAGACAGGGCGGCACCGGGGAGCTGTTTTTT. Residues: CASGLRQGGTGELFF.

The J gene is TRBJ1-1, the V gene TRBV5-6; D might be TRBD1 (5 bases). The V and J ends lost 7 bases and 5 bases respectively, with 18 bases between them. The CDR3 runs to 14 residues. Germline CDR1 is SGHDT and CDR2 is YYEEEE. This CDR3 reads CASRPRGVVTEAFF. In DNA form, the CDR3 reads TGTGCCAGCCGCCCGCGGGGGGTGGTTACTGAAGCTTTCTTT.

This chain joins TRBV18 and TRBJ2-1; D perhaps matches TRBD2 (5 bases). The CDR3 consists of 16 residues. The germline gives CDR1 KGHSH, CDR2 LQKENI. With 3 bases removed from V and 6 bases from J, the gap between germline ends came to 18 bases. Written as DNA, the CDR3 is TGTGCCAGCTCACCGCCCGGGTTCCGAGAGGGCAATGAGCAGTTCTTC. Translating it yields CASSPPGFREGNEQFF.

The chain carries TRBV19 and TRBJ2-7; 7 bases line up with TRBD1. Losses at the gene ends were 5 bases for V and 5 bases for J; bases not matched to a gene: 9. Germline CDR1 reads LNHDA; CDR2 reads SQIVND (reference sequence). This CDR3 spans 14 amino acids. The CDR3 here is CASSGGQPWDEQYF. The CDR3 DNA reads as TGTGCCAGTAGTGGGGGACAGCCGTGGGACGAGCAGTACTTC. The entire variable domain, with the rest obtained from reference TRBV19 and TRBJ2-7, is as follows: DGGITQSPKYLFRKEGQNVTLSCEQNLNHDAMYWYRQDPGQGLRLIYYSQIVNDFQKGDIAEGYSVSREKKESFPLTVTSAQKNPTAFYLCASSGGQPWDEQYFGPGTRLTVT.

The V call is TRBV15, the J call TRBJ1-2; D might be TRBD1 (5 bases). The CDR3 has 13 amino acids. Trimming pared 5 bases from V and 3 bases from J, leaving 10 bases between. CDR1 is LNHNV and CDR2 is YYDKDF in the germline V gene (reference sequence). CDR3 nucleotide sequence: TGTGCCACCAGCCCCGGGGGGGACTATGGCTACACCTTC. Amino acids: CATSPGGDYGYTF.